Reported below is one TCR beta chain. The target antigen is unknown. The CDR3 covers 14 residues. Looked up from germline, CDR1 is SGDLS and CDR2 is YYNGEE. V trimming: 6 bases; J trimming: 5 bases; junction bases outside the gene matches: 11. This record comes from a study of OX40 agonist ivuxolimab in advanced cancers. Looking at the study overall: Ivuxolimab was delivered to patients intravenously every 2 weeks at doses spanning 0.01 to 10 mg/kg.

The study's findings and limits: Patients who responded partially at 0.1-3.0 mg/kg showed clonal expansion ranking among the lowest. Some patients who did not respond also had low normalized T-cell clonal expansion.

Sequencing used immunoSEQ multiplex PCR; TCRdb keeps in-frame clones, though not all of them. Of 15,000 to 20,000 clones in the sample, around 74% are singletons; the top ten hold about 33%. Blood was sampled at baseline, cycle 4 day 1, and cycle 7 day 1. The clonotype comes from an adult with an advanced solid tumor such as melanoma, head and neck, liver or kidney cancer. The chain recombines TRBV9 with TRBJ2-7, with 7 bases matching TRBD1. The source was CD4+ or CD8+ T cells sorted from blood, collected in a trial of the OX40 agonist ivuxolimab. This chain's CDR3 is CASTRDSVTDEQYF. The CDR3 DNA reads TGTGCCAGCACCCGGGACAGCGTAACGGACGAGCAGTACTTC.